This T cell receptor beta chain appears in the sequencing data of a study of blood T cells in healthy people across ages. A minimum of 5 micrograms of total RNA was extracted per sample. Primers used in a second PCR of about 6 to 11 cycles were a sample-barcoded 5' primer and a J-beta primer mix. TCRdb recomputed calls from the 5' RACE reads with MiXCR, one row per CDR3 protein. The sample lists roughly 1.5 million distinct CDR3 sequences, roughly 43% seen once, with 4% in the top ten. V was trimmed by 3 bases and J by 2 bases, leaving 11 bases between them. CDR1 is LGHDT, CDR2 YNNKEL, per germline (reference sequence). The CDR3 is made up of 14 amino acids. General study findings and limits: Reliance upon unsorted PBMCs precluded definitive naive versus antigen-experienced comparison. Higher diversity, along with more naive CD4+ cells, distinguished long-lived donors from aged donors.

As concerns this clonotype: Its antigen is currently unknown.

The V call is TRBV3-1, the J call TRBJ2-7; D might be TRBD1 (6 bases). Sequenced sample: blood. The receptor comes from a woman younger than 35 in good health. Here the CDR3 reads CASSQQTGAYEQYF. CDR3 DNA: TGTGCCAGCAGCCAGCAGACAGGAGCCTACGAGCAGTACTTC.